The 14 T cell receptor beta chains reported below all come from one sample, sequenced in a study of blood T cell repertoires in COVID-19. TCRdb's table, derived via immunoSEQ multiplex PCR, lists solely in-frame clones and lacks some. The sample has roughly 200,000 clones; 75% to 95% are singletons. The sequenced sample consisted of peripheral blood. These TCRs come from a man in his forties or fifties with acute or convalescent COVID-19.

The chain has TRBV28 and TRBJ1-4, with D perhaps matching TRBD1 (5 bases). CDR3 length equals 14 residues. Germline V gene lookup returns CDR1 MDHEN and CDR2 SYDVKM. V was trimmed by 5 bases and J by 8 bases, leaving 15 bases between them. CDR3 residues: CASSRGNFGEKLFF. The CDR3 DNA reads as TGTGCCAGCAGTAGGGGAAACTTCGGGGAAAAACTGTTTTTT.

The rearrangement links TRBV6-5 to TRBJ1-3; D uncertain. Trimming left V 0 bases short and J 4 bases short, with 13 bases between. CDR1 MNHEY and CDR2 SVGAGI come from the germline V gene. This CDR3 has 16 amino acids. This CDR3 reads CASSYSEGISGNTIYF. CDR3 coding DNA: TGTGCCAGCAGTTACTCCGAGGGAATTAGCGGAAACACCATATATTTT.

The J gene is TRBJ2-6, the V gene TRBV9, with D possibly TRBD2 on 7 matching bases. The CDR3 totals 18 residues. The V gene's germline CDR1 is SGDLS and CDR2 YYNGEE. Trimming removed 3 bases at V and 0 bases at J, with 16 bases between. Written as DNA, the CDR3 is TGTGCCAGCAGCGCGGGGGGACACGCGGGCTCTGGGGCCAACGTCCTGACTTTC. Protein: CASSAGGHAGSGANVLTF.

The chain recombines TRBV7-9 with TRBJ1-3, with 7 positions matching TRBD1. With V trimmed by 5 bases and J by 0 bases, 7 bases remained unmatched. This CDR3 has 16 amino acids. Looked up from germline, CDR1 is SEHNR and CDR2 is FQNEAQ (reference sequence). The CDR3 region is CASSPPGQVSGNTIYF. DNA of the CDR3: TGTGCCAGCAGCCCTCCCGGACAGGTCTCTGGAAACACCATATATTTT.

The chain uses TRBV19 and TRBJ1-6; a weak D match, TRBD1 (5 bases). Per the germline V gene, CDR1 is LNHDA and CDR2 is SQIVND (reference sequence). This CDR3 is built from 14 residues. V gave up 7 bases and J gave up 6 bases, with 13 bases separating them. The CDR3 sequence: CASKIGQGNSPLHF. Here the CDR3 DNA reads TGTGCCAGTAAAATCGGGCAGGGTAATTCACCCCTCCACTTT. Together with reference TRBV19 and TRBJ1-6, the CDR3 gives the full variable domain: DGGITQSPKYLFRKEGQNVTLSCEQNLNHDAMYWYRQDPGQGLRLIYYSQIVNDFQKGDIAEGYSVSREKKESFPLTVTSAQKNPTAFYLCASKIGQGNSPLHFGNGTRLTVT.

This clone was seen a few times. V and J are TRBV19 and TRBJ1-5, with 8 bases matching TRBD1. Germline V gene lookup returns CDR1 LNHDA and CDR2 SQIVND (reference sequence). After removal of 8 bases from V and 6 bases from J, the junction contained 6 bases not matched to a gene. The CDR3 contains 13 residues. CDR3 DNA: TGTGCCAGTCTTGACAGGGGTGGTCAGCCCCAGCATTTT. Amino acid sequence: CASLDRGGQPQHF.

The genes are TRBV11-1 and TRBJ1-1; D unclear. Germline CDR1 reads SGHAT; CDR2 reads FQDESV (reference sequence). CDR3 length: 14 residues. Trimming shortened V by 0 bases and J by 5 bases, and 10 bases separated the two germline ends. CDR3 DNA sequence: TGTGCCAGCAGCTTAGCGGCGGGATATACTGAAGCTTTCTTT. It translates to CASSLAAGYTEAFF.

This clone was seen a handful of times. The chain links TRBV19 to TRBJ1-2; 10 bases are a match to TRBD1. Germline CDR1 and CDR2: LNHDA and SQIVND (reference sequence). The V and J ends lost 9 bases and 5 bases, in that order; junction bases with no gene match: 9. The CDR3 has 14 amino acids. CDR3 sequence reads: CASRGGQGNYGYTF. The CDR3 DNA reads TGTGCCAGCAGAGGGGGACAGGGGAATTATGGCTACACCTTC.

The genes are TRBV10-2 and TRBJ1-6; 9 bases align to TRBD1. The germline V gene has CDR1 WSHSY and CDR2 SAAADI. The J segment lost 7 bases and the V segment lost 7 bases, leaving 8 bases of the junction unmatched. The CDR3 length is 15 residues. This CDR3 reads CASTGTGRFNSPLHF. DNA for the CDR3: TGCGCCAGCACCGGGACAGGGAGGTTCAATTCACCCCTCCACTTT.

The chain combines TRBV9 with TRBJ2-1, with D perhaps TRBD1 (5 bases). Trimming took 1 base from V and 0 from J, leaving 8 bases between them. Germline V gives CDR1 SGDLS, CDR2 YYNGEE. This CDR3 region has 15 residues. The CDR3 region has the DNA TGTGCCAGCAGCGTACAGGGCCTCTCCTACAATGAGCAGTTCTTC. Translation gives CASSVQGLSYNEQFF. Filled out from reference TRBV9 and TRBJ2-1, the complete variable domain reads DSGVTQTPKHLITATGQRVTLRCSPRSGDLSVYWYQQSLDQGLQFLIQYYNGEERAKGNILERFSAQQFPDLHSELNLSSLELGDSALYFCASSVQGLSYNEQFFGPGTRLTVL.

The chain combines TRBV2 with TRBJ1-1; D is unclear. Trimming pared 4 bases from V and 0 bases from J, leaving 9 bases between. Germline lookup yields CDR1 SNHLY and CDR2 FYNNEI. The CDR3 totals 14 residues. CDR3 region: CASSVRQVNTEAFF. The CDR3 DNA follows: TGTGCCAGCAGTGTAAGGCAGGTGAACACTGAAGCTTTCTTT.

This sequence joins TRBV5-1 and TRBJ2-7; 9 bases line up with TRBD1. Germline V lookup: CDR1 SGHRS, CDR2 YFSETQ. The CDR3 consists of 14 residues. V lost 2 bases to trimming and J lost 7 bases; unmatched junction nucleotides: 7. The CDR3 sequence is CASSFGTGPREQYF. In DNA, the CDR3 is TGCGCCAGCAGCTTCGGGACAGGGCCGAGGGAGCAGTACTTC.

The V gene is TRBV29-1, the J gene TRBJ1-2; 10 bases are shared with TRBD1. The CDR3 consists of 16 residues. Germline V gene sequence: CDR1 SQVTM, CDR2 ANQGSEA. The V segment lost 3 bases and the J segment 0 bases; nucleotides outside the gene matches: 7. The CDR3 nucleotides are TGCAGCGTTGATGGGACAGGGGATTTAGCTAACTATGGCTACACCTTC. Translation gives CSVDGTGDLANYGYTF.

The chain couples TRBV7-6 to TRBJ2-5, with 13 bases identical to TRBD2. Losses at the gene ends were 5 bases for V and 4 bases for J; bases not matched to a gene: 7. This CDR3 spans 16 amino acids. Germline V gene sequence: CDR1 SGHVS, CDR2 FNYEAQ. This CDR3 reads CASSVGLAGTGETQYF. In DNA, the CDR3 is TGTGCCAGCAGCGTGGGACTAGCGGGAACTGGAGAGACCCAGTACTTC.